Included here is one TCR beta chain sequence, with context. V shed 6 bases and J 2 bases; nucleotides not matched to a gene: 4. Germline V CDR1 and CDR2: MNHEY, SVGEGT. The CDR3 is 14 residues long. This entry is derived from a study of blood T cell repertoires in COVID-19. The repertoire was sequenced with immunoSEQ multiplex PCR; TCRdb's copy has only in-frame clones and lacks some. This sample has tens of thousands of clones, with 80% to 85% found just once. The sequenced sample was peripheral blood. The chain couples TRBV6-2 or TRBV6-3 to TRBJ2-7; 10 nucleotides agree with TRBD1. The sequence derives from a human donor in a cohort sampled during active COVID-19. The CDR3 is CASSRQGATYEQYF. The CDR3 DNA reads TGTGCCAGCAGCCGACAGGGGGCCACCTACGAGCAGTACTTC.